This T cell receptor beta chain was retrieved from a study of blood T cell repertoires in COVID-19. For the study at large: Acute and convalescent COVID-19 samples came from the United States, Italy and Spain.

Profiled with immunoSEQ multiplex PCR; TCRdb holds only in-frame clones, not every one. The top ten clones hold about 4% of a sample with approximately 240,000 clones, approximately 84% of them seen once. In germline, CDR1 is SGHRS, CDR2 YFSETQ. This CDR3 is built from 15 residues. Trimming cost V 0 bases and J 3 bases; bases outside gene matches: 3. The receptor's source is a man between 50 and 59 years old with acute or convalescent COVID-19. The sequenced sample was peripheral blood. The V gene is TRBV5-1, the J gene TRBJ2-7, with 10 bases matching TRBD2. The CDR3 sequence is CASSLGLAGGYEQYF. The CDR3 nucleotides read TGCGCCAGCAGCTTGGGTTTAGCGGGAGGCTACGAGCAGTACTTC. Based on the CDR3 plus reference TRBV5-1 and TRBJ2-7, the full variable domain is KAGVTQTPRYLIKTRGQQVTLSCSPISGHRSVSWYQQTPGQGLQFLFEYFSETQRNKGNFPGRFSGRQFSNSRSEMNVSTLELGDSALYLCASSLGLAGGYEQYFGPGTRLTVT.